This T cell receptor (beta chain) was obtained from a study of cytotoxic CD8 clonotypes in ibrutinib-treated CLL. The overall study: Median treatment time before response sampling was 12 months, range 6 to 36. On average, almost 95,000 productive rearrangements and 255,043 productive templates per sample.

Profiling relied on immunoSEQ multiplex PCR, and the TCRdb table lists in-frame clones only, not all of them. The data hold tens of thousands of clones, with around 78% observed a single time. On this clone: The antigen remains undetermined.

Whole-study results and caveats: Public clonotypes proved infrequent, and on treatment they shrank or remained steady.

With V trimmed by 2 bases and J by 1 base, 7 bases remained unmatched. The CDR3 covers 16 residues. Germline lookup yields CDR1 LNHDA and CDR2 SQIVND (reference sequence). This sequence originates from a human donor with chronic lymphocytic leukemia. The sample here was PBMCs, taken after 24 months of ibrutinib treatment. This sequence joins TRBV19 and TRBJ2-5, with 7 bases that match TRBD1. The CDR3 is CASSIPPTGPQETQYF. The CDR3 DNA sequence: TGTGCCAGTAGTATACCCCCGACAGGGCCCCAAGAGACCCAGTACTTC.